A selection of T cell receptor beta chains follows, all from one sample in a study of blood T cell repertoires in COVID-19. The data were produced by immunoSEQ multiplex PCR, yet TCRdb's version contains in-frame clones alone and is incomplete. The table includes about 220,000 clones, around three quarters detected once. The sample taken for sequencing was peripheral blood. All receptors come from a woman in her 70s with acute or convalescent COVID-19. Each CDR3 is given with its conserved first and last residue. Fields, in order: V gene, D gene, clone size, J gene, CDR3 protein, CDR3 DNA. The D gene is left open where the match is weak. Rows give clone size only sometimes, using once, few, many, or a class for an expanded clone.

TRBV27	TRBD1	.	TRBJ1-1	CASSSGLGQGLGTEAFF	TGTGCCAGCAGTTCAGGCCTAGGACAGGGGTTAGGCACTGAAGCTTTCTTT
TRBV30	TRBD1	.	TRBJ2-6	CAWLRQGSGTGANVLTF	TGTGCCTGGTTACGACAGGGGAGTGGAACTGGGGCCAACGTCCTGACTTTC
TRBV11-2	.	.	TRBJ2-7	CASSSGPLRGGEQYF	TGTGCCAGCAGCTCTGGTCCCCTGCGGGGAGGAGAGCAGTACTTC
TRBV18	TRBD2	.	TRBJ2-1	CASSLRLAGGDNEQFF	TGTGCCAGCTCACTTAGACTAGCGGGGGGAGACAATGAGCAGTTCTTC
TRBV18	.	.	TRBJ2-7	CASSLNRLVGGHSYEQYF	TGTGCCAGCTCACTGAACCGGCTCGTCGGGGGTCACTCCTACGAGCAGTACTTC
TRBV7-3	.	.	TRBJ2-3	CASSPARTSTDTQYF	TGTGCCAGCAGCCCCGCACGAACTAGCACAGATACGCAGTATTTT
TRBV24-1	TRBD2	.	TRBJ2-3	CATSDLGAGADTQYF	TGTGCCACCAGTGACCTAGGAGCGGGGGCAGATACGCAGTATTTT
TRBV5-5	.	.	TRBJ2-2	CASSLAGRGGGGRTTGELFF	TGTGCCAGCAGCTTGGCGGGACGGGGTGGGGGGGGCAGGACCACCGGGGAGCTGTTTTTT
TRBV7-3	TRBD2	.	TRBJ2-3	CASGPDGGDAQYF	TGTGCCAGCGGGCCGGATGGGGGGGACGCGCAGTATTTT
TRBV6-5	TRBD1	many	TRBJ1-3	CASRRDRDSGNTIYF	TGTGCCAGCCGACGCGACAGGGACTCTGGAAACACCATATATTTT
TRBV18	TRBD2	.	TRBJ2-3	CASSRGGAGTDTQYF	TGTGCCAGCTCACGCGGGGGGGCGGGCACAGATACGCAGTATTTT
TRBV2	.	few	TRBJ2-3	CATSPGQGLTDTQYF	TGTGCCACCTCGCCGGGGCAGGGGCTCACAGATACGCAGTATTTT
TRBV5-1	.	few	TRBJ2-5	CASSFWQGETQYF	TGCGCCAGCAGCTTTTGGCAGGGAGAGACCCAGTACTTC
TRBV7-2	.	.	TRBJ2-3	CASSPVGTSTDTQYF	TGTGCCAGCAGCCCAGTCGGGACTAGCACAGATACGCAGTATTTT
TRBV20-1	.	.	TRBJ2-7	CSAVQGNEQYF	TGCAGTGCTGTTCAGGGAAACGAGCAGTACTTC
TRBV4-2	.	.	TRBJ2-2	CASSQEALGELFF	TGTGCCAGCAGCCAAGAAGCGCTCGGGGAGCTGTTTTTT
TRBV6-6	TRBD1	.	TRBJ1-4	CASSYVEGASEKLFF	TGTGCCAGCAGTTACGTTGAGGGGGCAAGTGAAAAACTGTTTTTT
TRBV9	.	.	TRBJ1-2	CASSPQGAYGYTF	TGTGCCAGCAGCCCGCAGGGCGCCTATGGCTACACCTTC
TRBV25-1	.	.	TRBJ2-5	CASSPGSPQETQYF	TGTGCCAGCAGTCCCGGGTCCCCCCAAGAGACCCAGTACTTC
TRBV24-1	TRBD1	.	TRBJ2-7	CATSDSTGQGIYEQYF	TGTGCCACCAGTGATTCGACGGGACAGGGTATCTACGAGCAGTACTTC
TRBV18	TRBD1	once	TRBJ2-6	CASSPVGTGGSGANVLTF	TGTGCCAGCTCACCGGTGGGGACAGGGGGCTCTGGGGCCAACGTCCTGACTTTC
TRBV30	TRBD1	.	TRBJ1-6	CAWSVVGTGGSPLHF	TGTGCCTGGAGTGTAGTTGGGACAGGAGGTTCACCCCTCCACTTT
TRBV11-3	.	.	TRBJ2-3	CASSLVGAGDTQYF	TGTGCCAGCAGCTTAGTGGGGGCAGGGGATACGCAGTATTTT
TRBV24-1	TRBD2	.	TRBJ2-3	CATSDLAGVLGVGTQYF	TGTGCCACCAGTGATTTAGCGGGGGTTTTGGGTGTGGGTACGCAGTATTTT
TRBV19	.	.	TRBJ1-4	CASSAAVGLFF	TGTGCCAGTAGTGCGGCGGTTGGGCTGTTTTTT
TRBV30	.	.	TRBJ1-6	CAWTRVSGSPLHF	TGTGCCTGGACCAGGGTCTCTGGCTCACCCCTCCACTTT
TRBV27	.	.	TRBJ2-5	CASSLEGVGGTQYF	TGTGCCAGCAGTTTAGAGGGGGTCGGCGGGACCCAGTACTTC
TRBV19	TRBD1	.	TRBJ1-2	CASSAQQGAYGYTF	TGTGCCAGTAGTGCCCAACAGGGGGCTTATGGCTACACCTTC
TRBV29-1	.	.	TRBJ2-3	CSVDSGATDTQYF	TGCAGCGTTGACTCAGGGGCCACAGATACGCAGTATTTT
TRBV11-2	TRBD1	.	TRBJ2-3	CASSLTFTRTGPDTQYF	TGTGCCAGCAGCTTAACCTTTACCCGGACAGGGCCAGATACGCAGTATTTT
TRBV9	TRBD2	.	TRBJ2-5	CASSVGGLAGVSGETQYF	TGTGCCAGCAGCGTAGGCGGACTAGCGGGGGTCTCGGGGGAGACCCAGTACTTC
TRBV20-1	TRBD1	.	TRBJ2-7	CSAPDRGQENF	TGCAGTGCTCCGGACAGGGGGCAGGAAAACTTC
TRBV9	TRBD1	.	TRBJ2-2	CASSVGLPGQGRTGELFF	TGTGCCAGCAGCGTAGGGCTACCTGGACAGGGACGAACCGGGGAGCTGTTTTTT
TRBV5-4	.	.	TRBJ1-2	CASSSDGRGYTF	TGTGCCAGCAGCTCCGATGGGAGGGGCTACACCTTC
TRBV7-9	TRBD1	.	TRBJ1-1	CASSAWFRTGGADTEAFF	TGTGCCAGCAGCGCTTGGTTTCGGACAGGGGGCGCGGACACTGAAGCTTTCTTT
TRBV7-9	.	.	TRBJ2-4	CASSFIAGNTAKNIQYF	TGTGCCAGCAGCTTTATCGCGGGGAACACCGCCAAAAACATTCAGTACTTC
TRBV7-8	.	.	TRBJ2-1	CASSVDSNLEQFF	TGTGCCAGCAGCGTGGACAGTAACCTTGAGCAGTTCTTC
TRBV9	.	.	TRBJ2-1	CASSVAVQQVNEQFF	TGTGCCAGCAGCGTAGCGGTACAGCAAGTCAATGAGCAGTTCTTC
TRBV3-1/TRBV3-2	.	.	TRBJ1-1	CASSHSGTPRGGFF	TGTGCCAGCAGCCACTCAGGGACCCCGAGAGGGGGTTTCTTT
TRBV27	TRBD2	few	TRBJ2-1	CASSGGTSPHNEQFF	TGTGCCAGCAGTGGGGGGACTAGCCCTCACAATGAGCAGTTCTTC
TRBV5-8	.	.	TRBJ2-2	CASSFLGADTGELFF	TGTGCCAGCAGCTTCCTAGGGGCAGACACCGGGGAGCTGTTTTTT
TRBV5-1	.	.	TRBJ1-1	CASSLRNGMNTEAFF	TGCGCCAGCAGCTTGCGGAACGGGATGAACACTGAAGCTTTCTTT
TRBV11-2	TRBD2	.	TRBJ2-2	CASSLDAARGGHSGELFF	TGTGCCAGCAGCTTAGATGCCGCGCGGGGGGGCCATTCCGGGGAGCTGTTTTTT
TRBV23-1	TRBD2	.	TRBJ2-5	CARGLRAGVQRRTQYF	TGCGCCAGGGGACTTCGGGCGGGGGTACAGAGGAGGACCCAGTACTTC
TRBV18	TRBD1	.	TRBJ2-3	CASYRQGSPGDTDTQYF	TGTGCCAGCTATAGACAGGGCTCACCTGGAGACACAGATACGCAGTATTTT
TRBV7-2	TRBD2	.	TRBJ2-7	CASSFGRGYSYEQYF	TGTGCCAGCAGCTTCGGGCGGGGGTACTCCTACGAGCAGTACTTC
TRBV7-2	.	.	TRBJ1-6	CASSLASSGQGNSPLHF	TGTGCCAGCAGCTTAGCGTCCTCCGGACAAGGAAATTCACCCCTCCACTTT
TRBV18	.	once	TRBJ1-4	CASSPERVANEKLFF	TGTGCCAGCTCACCTGAGAGGGTTGCTAATGAAAAACTGTTTTTT
TRBV3-1/TRBV3-2	TRBD1	.	TRBJ1-1	CASSQGTGTGLGREAFF	TGTGCCAGCAGCCAAGGGACTGGGACAGGGTTAGGACGGGAAGCTTTCTTT
TRBV4-1	TRBD2	.	TRBJ2-7	CASSQVLAGSPYEQYF	TGCGCCAGCAGCCAAGTACTAGCGGGGAGTCCCTACGAGCAGTACTTC